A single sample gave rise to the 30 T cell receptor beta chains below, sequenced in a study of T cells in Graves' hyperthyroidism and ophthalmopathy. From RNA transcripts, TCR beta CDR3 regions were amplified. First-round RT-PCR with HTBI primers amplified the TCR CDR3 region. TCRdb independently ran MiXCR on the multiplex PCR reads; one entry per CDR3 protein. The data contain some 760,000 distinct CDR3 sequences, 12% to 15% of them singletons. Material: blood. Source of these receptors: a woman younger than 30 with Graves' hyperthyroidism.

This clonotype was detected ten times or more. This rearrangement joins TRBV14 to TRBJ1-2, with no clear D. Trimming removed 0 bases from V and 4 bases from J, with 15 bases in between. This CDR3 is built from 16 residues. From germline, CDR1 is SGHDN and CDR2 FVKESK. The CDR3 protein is CASSQDPPLGTYGYTF. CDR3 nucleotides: TGTGCCAGCAGCCAAGACCCACCCTTAGGTACCTATGGCTACACCTTC.

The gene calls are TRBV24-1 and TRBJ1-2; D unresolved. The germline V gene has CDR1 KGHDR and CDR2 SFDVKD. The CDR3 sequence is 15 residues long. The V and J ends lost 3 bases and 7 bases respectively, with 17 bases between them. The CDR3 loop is CATSDETARSGGYTF. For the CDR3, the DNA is TGTGCCACCAGTGATGAGACGGCCAGATCCGGTGGCTACACCTTC.

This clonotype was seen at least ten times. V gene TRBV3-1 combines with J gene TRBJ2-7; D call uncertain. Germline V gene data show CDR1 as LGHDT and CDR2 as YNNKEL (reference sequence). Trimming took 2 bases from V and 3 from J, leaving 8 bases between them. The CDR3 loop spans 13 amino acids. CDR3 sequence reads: CASSQSGGYEQYF. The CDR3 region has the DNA TGTGCCAGCAGCCAATCGGGTGGCTACGAGCAGTACTTC.

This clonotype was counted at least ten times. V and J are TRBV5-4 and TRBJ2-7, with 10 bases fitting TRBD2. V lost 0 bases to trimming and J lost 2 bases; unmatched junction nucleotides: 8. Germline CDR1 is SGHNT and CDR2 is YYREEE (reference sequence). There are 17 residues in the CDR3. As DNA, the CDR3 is TGTGCCAGCAGCTTGGCGCTGGGACTAGCGACGACCTACGAGCAGTACTTC. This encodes CASSLALGLATTYEQYF.

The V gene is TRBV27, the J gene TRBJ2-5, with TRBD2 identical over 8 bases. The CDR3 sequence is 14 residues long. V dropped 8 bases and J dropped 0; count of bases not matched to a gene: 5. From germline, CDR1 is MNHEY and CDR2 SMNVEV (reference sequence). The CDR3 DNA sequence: TGTGCCAGCCGAATAGCGGGGTACCAAGAGACCCAGTACTTC. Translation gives CASRIAGYQETQYF.

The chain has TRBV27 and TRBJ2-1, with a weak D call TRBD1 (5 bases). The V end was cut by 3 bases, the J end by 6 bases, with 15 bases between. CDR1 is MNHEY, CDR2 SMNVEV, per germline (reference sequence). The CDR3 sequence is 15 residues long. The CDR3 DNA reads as TGTGCCAGCAGTTTGGGGCAGGGCACCTCCAATGAGCAGTTCTTC. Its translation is CASSLGQGTSNEQFF.

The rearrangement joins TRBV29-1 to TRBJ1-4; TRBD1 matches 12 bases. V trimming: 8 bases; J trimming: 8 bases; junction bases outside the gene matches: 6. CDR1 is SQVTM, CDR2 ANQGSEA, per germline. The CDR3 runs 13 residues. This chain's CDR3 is CSCRDRGPEKLFF. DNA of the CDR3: TGCAGCTGCCGGGACAGGGGGCCGGAAAAACTGTTTTTT.

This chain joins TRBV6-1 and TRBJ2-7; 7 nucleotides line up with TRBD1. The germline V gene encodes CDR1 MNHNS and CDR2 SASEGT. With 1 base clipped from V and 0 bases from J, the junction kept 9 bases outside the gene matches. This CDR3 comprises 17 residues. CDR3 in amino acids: CASSEDRLGTVSYEQYF. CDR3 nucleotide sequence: TGTGCCAGCAGTGAAGATAGATTAGGGACAGTCTCCTACGAGCAGTACTTC.

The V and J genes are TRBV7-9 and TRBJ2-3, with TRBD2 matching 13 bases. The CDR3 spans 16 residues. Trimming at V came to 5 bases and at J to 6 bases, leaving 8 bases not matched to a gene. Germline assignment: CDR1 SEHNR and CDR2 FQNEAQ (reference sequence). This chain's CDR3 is CASSPRLAGGLDTQYF. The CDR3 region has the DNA TGTGCCAGCAGCCCCCGACTAGCGGGAGGACTGGATACGCAGTATTTT.

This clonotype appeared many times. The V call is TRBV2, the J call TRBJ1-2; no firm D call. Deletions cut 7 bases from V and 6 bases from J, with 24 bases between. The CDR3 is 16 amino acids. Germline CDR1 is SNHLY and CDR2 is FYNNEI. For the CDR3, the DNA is TGTGCCAGCATTTCGCACCCGGTGGGGTGGATGGATGGCTACACCTTC. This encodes CASISHPVGWMDGYTF.

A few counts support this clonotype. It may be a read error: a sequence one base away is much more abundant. CDR3: CASSFNSPLHF. As DNA, the CDR3 is TGTGCCAGCAGTTTTAATTCACCCCTCCACTTT. This chain uses TRBV28 with TRBJ1-6, with D unclear. CDR3 length equals 11 residues. The germline CDR1 and CDR2 sequences are MDHEN and SYDVKM. V gave up 3 bases and J gave up 6 bases, with 0 bases separating them.

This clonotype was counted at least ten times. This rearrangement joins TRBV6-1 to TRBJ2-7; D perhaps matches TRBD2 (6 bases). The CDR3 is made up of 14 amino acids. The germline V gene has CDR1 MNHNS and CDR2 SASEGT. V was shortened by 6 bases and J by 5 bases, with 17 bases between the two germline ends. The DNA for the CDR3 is TGTGCCAGCAGGTCCCCGGGGGAGAGGAACGAGCAGTACTTC. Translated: CASRSPGERNEQYF.

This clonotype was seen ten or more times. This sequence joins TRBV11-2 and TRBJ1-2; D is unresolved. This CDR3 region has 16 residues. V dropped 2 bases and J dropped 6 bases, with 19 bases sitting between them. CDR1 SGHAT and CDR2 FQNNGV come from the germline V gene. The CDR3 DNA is TGTGCCAGCAGCTTAAGTTATACGCAGCCTTCGGATGGCTACACCTTC. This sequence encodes CASSLSYTQPSDGYTF. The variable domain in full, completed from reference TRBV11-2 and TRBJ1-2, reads EAGVAQSPRYKIIEKRQSVAFWCNPISGHATLYWYQQILGQGPKLLIQFQNNGVVDDSQLPKDRFSAERLKGVDSTLKIQPAKLEDSAVYLCASSLSYTQPSDGYTFGSGTRLTVV.

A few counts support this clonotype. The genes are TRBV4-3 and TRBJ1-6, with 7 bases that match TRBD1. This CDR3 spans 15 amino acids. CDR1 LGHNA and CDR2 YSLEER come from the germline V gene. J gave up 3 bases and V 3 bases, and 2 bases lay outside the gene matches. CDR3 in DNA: TGCGCCAGCAGCCACGGACAGGACTATAATTCACCCCTCCACTTT. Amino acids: CASSHGQDYNSPLHF.

Here the CDR3 DNA reads TGTGCCAGCAGTTCACCCTATGGAGGCAGGGGCGGGACTGAAGCTTTCTTT. Translated, it gives CASSSPYGGRGGTEAFF. The chain has TRBV28 and TRBJ1-1, with D possibly being TRBD1 (6 bases). This CDR3 is 17 amino acids long. Germline values: CDR1 MDHEN, CDR2 SYDVKM. V gave up 4 bases and J gave up 5 bases, with 23 bases separating them. Together with reference TRBV28 and TRBJ1-1, the CDR3 gives the full variable domain: DVKVTQSSRYLVKRTGEKVFLECVQDMDHENMFWYRQDPGLGLRLIYFSYDVKMKEKGDIPEGYSVSREKKERFSLILESASTNQTSMYLCASSSPYGGRGGTEAFFGQGTRLTVV.

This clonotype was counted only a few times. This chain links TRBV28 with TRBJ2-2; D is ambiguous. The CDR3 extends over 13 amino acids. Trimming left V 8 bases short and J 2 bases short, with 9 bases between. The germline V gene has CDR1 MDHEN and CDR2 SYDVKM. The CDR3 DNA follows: TGTGCCAGCCATAATCACAACACCGGGGAGCTGTTTTTT. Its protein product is CASHNHNTGELFF.

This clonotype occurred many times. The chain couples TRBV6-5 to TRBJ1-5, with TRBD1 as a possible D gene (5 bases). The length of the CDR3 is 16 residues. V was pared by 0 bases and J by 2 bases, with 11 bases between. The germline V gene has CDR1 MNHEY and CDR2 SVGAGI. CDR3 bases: TGTGCCAGCAGTTACTCAGGGCAGGGAGGCAATCAGCCCCAGCATTTT. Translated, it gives CASSYSGQGGNQPQHF.

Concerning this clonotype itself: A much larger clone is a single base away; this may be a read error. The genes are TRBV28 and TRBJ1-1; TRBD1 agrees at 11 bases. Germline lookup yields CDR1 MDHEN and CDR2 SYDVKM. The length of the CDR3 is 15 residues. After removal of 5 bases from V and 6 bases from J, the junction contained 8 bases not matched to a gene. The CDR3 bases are TGTGCCAGCAGTGTGCGGACAGGGGGCTTCGCTGAAGCTTTCTTT. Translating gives CASSVRTGGFAEAFF.

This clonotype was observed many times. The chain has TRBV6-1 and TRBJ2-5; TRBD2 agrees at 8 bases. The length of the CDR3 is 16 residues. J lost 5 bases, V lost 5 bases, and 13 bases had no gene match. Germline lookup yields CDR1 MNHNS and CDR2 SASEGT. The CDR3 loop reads CASSLTPSGSQETQYF. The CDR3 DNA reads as TGTGCCAGCAGTTTAACGCCTAGCGGGTCTCAGGAGACCCAGTACTTC.

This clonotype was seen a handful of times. The CDR3 protein is CASSIETSSLSGANVLTF. In DNA, the CDR3 is TGTGCCAGTAGTATAGAAACTAGCTCTCTCTCTGGGGCCAACGTCCTGACTTTC. The chain combines TRBV19 with TRBJ2-6; D might be TRBD2 (6 bases). Between the trimmed V and J ends, which lost 0 bases and 0 bases, there was a span of 12 bases. The CDR3 loop spans 18 amino acids. Germline V CDR1 and CDR2: LNHDA, SQIVND (reference sequence).

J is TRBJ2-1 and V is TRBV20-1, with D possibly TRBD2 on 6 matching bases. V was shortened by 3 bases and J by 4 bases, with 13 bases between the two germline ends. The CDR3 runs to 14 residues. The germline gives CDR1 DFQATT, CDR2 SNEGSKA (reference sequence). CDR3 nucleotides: TGCAGTGCTAGGAACAACGCGGGATACAATGAGCAGTTCTTC. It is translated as CSARNNAGYNEQFF.

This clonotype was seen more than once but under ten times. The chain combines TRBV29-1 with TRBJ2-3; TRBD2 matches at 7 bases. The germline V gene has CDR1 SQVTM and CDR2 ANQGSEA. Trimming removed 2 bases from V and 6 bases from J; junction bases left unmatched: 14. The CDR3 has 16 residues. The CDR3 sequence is CSVEKGGPRPQDTQYF. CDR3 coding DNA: TGCAGCGTTGAAAAGGGAGGGCCTCGACCTCAGGATACGCAGTATTTT.

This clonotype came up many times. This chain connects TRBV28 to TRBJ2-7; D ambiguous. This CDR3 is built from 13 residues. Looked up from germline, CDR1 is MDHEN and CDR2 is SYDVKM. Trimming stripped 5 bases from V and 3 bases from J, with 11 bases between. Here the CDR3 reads CASSGDMGYEQYF. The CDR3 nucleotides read TGTGCCAGCAGTGGGGATATGGGCTACGAGCAGTACTTC.

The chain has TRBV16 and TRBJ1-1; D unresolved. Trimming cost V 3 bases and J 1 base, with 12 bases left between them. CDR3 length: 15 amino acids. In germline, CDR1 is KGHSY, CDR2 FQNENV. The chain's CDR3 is CASSHSVVGNTEAFF. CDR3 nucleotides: TGTGCCAGCAGCCATTCCGTAGTTGGGAACACTGAAGCTTTCTTT.

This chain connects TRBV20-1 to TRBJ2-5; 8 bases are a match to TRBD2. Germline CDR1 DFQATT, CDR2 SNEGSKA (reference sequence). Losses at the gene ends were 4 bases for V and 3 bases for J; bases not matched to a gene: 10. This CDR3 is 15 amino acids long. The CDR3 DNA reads TGCAGTGCTACCGGGGGGGGGACAACCGAAGAGACCCAGTACTTC. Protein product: CSATGGGTTEETQYF.

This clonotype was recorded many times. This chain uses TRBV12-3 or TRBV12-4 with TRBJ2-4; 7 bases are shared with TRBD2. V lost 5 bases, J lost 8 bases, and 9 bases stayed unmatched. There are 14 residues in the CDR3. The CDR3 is CASSRRTRRDIQYF. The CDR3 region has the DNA TGTGCCAGCAGTAGACGGACTAGGAGAGACATTCAGTACTTC.

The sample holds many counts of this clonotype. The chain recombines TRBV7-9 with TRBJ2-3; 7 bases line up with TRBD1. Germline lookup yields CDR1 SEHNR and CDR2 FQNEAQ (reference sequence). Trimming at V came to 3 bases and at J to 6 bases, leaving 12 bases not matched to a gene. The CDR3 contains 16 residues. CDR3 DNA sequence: TGTGCCAGCAGCTTCCTCGGACAGGTTCACACCGATACGCAGTATTTT. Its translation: CASSFLGQVHTDTQYF.

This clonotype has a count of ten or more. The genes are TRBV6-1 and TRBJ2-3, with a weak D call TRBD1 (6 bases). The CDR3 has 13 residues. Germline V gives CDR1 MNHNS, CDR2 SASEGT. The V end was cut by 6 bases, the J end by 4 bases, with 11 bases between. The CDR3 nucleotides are TGTGCCAGCAGCACACAGGGCTCAGATACGCAGTATTTT. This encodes CASSTQGSDTQYF.

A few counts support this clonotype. CDR3 region: CASSRLNSNQPQHF. CDR3 sequence (DNA): TGTGCCAGTAGTCGACTAAACAGCAATCAGCCCCAGCATTTT. The rearrangement uses TRBV19 and TRBJ1-5; D is undetermined. V was cut by 5 bases and J by 1 base, with 9 bases left in between. From germline, CDR1 is LNHDA and CDR2 SQIVND (reference sequence). There are 14 residues in the CDR3.

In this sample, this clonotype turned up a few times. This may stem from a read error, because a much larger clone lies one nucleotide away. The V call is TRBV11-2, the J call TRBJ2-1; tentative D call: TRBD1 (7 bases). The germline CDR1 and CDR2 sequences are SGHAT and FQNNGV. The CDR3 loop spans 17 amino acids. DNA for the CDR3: TGTGCCAGCAGCTCCCGCGACAGGGTCGGGGGACACAATGAGCGGTTCTTC. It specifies CASSSRDRVGGHNERFF.